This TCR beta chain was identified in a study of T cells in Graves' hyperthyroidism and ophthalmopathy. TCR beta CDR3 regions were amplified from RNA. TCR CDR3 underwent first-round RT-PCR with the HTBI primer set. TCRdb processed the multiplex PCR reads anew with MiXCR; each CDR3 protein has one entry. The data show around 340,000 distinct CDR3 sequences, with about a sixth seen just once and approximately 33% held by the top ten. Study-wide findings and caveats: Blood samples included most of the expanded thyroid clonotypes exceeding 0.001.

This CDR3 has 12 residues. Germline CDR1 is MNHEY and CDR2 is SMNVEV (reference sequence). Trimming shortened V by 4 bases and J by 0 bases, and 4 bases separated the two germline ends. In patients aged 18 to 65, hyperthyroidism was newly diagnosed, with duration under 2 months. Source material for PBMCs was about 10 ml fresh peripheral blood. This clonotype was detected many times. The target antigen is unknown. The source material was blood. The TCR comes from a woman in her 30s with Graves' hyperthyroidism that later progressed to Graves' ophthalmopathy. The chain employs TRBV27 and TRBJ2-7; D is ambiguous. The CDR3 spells CASSSPSYEQYF. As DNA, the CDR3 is TGTGCCAGCAGTTCTCCCTCCTACGAGCAGTACTTC.